This T cell receptor (beta chain) was captured by sequencing in a study of OX40 agonist ivuxolimab in advanced cancers. Study background: While on treatment, patients had intravenous ivuxolimab at 0.01 to 10 mg/kg every 2 weeks. The study's findings and limits: In general, CD8+ T cells held more expanded clones than CD4+ did, on average. The CD4+ and CD8+ T cells in the blood had expanded clonally by week 6 at 0.1 to 3.0 mg/kg.

In germline, CDR1 is MNHEY, CDR2 SMNVEV (reference sequence). Deletions cut 3 bases from V and 2 bases from J, with 17 bases between. The CDR3 extends over 16 amino acids. Profiled with immunoSEQ multiplex PCR; TCRdb holds only in-frame clones, not every one. The repertoire holds some 19,000 clones, about three quarters seen once, with roughly 12% in the top ten. In the case of this clone: Its specificity is unknown.

This chain links TRBV27 with TRBJ2-7, with D possibly being TRBD1 (6 bases). The TCR was taken from an adult with an advanced solid tumor such as melanoma, head and neck, liver or kidney cancer. The source was CD4+ or CD8+ T cells sorted from blood, collected in a trial of the OX40 agonist ivuxolimab. CDR3 in DNA: TGTGCCAGCAGTTTTTCCGCCGGGACACTTCCCTACGAGCAGTACTTC. Encoded protein: CASSFSAGTLPYEQYF.